What follows is one TCR beta chain and its context. This sample is drawn from a study of blood T cell repertoires in COVID-19. CDR1 is LNHNV, CDR2 YYDKDF, per germline (reference sequence). The CDR3 has 14 residues. Between the trimmed V and J ends, which lost 0 bases and 5 bases, there was a span of 11 bases. Here immunoSEQ multiplex PCR was the method, and the copy in TCRdb shows in-frame clones only, minus some. The sample includes 300,000 to 400,000 clones, 85% to 90% of them seen just once. Sequencing was done on a sample of peripheral blood. The chain combines TRBV15 with TRBJ2-7; tentatively, D is TRBD2 (6 bases). This receptor was taken from a woman in her fifties or sixties with COVID-19, enrolled during active disease. CDR3 sequence (DNA): TGTGCCACCAGCAGAGACGGCGGGGCCGACGAGCAGTACTTC. This sequence encodes CATSRDGGADEQYF.